These 16 T cell receptor beta chains were sequenced from one sample in a study of blood T cell repertoires in COVID-19. The method was immunoSEQ multiplex PCR; TCRdb's version includes in-frame clones alone and lacks a portion of them. The repertoire has hundreds of thousands of clones, 85% of them found once; the top ten carry roughly a sixth. Sequencing was performed on PBMCs or T cells enriched from blood (not recorded which). These receptors all stem from a man between 40 and 49 years old who had recovered from COVID-19.

The chain recombines TRBV30 with TRBJ1-2, with a tentative D call TRBD1 (6 bases). In germline, CDR1 is GTSNPN, CDR2 SVGIG (reference sequence). The V and J ends lost 4 bases and 6 bases respectively, with 21 bases between them. The CDR3 spans 15 residues. Here the CDR3 reads CAWNNQGTASDGYTF. DNA for the CDR3: TGTGCCTGGAATAATCAGGGGACCGCCTCCGATGGCTACACCTTC.

This chain joins TRBV6-2 or TRBV6-3 and TRBJ2-3; 9 nucleotides agree with TRBD2. This CDR3 is 17 amino acids long. The germline V gene has CDR1 MNHEY and CDR2 SVGEGT. The V segment lost 1 base and the J segment 4 bases; nucleotides outside the gene matches: 9. CDR3 nucleotides: TGTGCCAGCAGTTACTTCTCAGTAGCGGGAGCATCAGATACGCAGTATTTT. Its protein product is CASSYFSVAGASDTQYF.

This rearrangement joins TRBV5-4 to TRBJ2-2, with 12 positions matching TRBD2. The CDR3 loop spans 15 amino acids. Germline CDR1 is SGHNT and CDR2 is YYREEE (reference sequence). Losses at the gene ends were 4 bases for V and 5 bases for J; bases not matched to a gene: 3. This chain's CDR3 is CASSPGLAGTGELFF. CDR3 bases: TGTGCCAGCAGCCCTGGACTAGCGGGAACCGGGGAGCTGTTTTTT.

The rearrangement uses TRBV7-8 and TRBJ2-7; 8 bases are shared with TRBD2. Germline loops: CDR1 SGHVS, CDR2 FQNEAQ. The CDR3 has 16 amino acids. The V and J ends lost 5 bases and 7 bases, in that order; junction bases with no gene match: 16. The CDR3 DNA follows: TGTGCCAGCAGCCGATTCCAAGTCGGGAGGGCCGAGGAGCAGTACTTC. It yields the protein CASSRFQVGRAEEQYF.

This sequence joins TRBV2 and TRBJ1-2, with D uncertain. CDR1 and CDR2 from the germline V gene are SNHLY and FYNNEI. V lost 1 base, J lost 10 bases, and 7 bases lay in between. The CDR3 length is 11 residues. The CDR3 DNA reads as TGTGCCAGCAGTGAAGGGAGGGCCTACACCTTC. This codes for CASSEGRAYTF.

This sequence joins TRBV19 and TRBJ2-1, with D perhaps TRBD2 (6 bases). CDR3 length equals 16 residues. CDR1 LNHDA and CDR2 SQIVND come from the germline V gene (reference sequence). Trimming left V 6 bases short and J 1 base short, with 16 bases between. Written as DNA, the CDR3 is TGTGCCAGTAGGCAGACTAGTTATGGGTCCTACAATGAGCAGTTCTTC. Protein sequence: CASRQTSYGSYNEQFF. The whole variable domain, filled in from reference TRBV19 and TRBJ2-1, reads DGGITQSPKYLFRKEGQNVTLSCEQNLNHDAMYWYRQDPGQGLRLIYYSQIVNDFQKGDIAEGYSVSREKKESFPLTVTSAQKNPTAFYLCASRQTSYGSYNEQFFGPGTRLTVL.

This clone came up once. The chain recombines TRBV4-3 with TRBJ2-5; TRBD1 matches at 8 bases. Germline CDR1 LGHNA, CDR2 YSLEER. The CDR3 is 13 residues long. The J segment lost 3 bases and the V segment lost 5 bases, leaving 2 bases of the junction unmatched. CDR3 loop: CASSLGQEETQYF. As DNA, the CDR3 is TGCGCCAGCAGCTTGGGACAGGAAGAGACCCAGTACTTC.

There are a few counts of this clone. The chain employs TRBV10-3 and TRBJ1-1; D remains unclear. CDR1 is ENHRY and CDR2 is SYGVKD in the germline V gene. The CDR3 is made up of 16 amino acids. V was trimmed by 0 bases and J by 3 bases, leaving 14 bases between them. DNA for the CDR3: TGTGCCATCAGTGAGTCGCCACTAAGTGGGTACACTGAAGCTTTCTTT. It is translated as CAISESPLSGYTEAFF.

The chain combines TRBV15 with TRBJ2-3; 8 bases line up with TRBD2. V lost 8 bases to trimming and J lost 5 bases; unmatched junction nucleotides: 9. This CDR3 region has 14 residues. Germline V gene sequence: CDR1 LNHNV, CDR2 YYDKDF (reference sequence). The CDR3 loop reads CATAAGVSGDTQYF. The CDR3 DNA sequence: TGTGCCACCGCAGCGGGAGTTTCGGGAGATACGCAGTATTTT.

This chain connects TRBV7-3 to TRBJ1-2; 9 nucleotides align to TRBD1. CDR1 and CDR2 from the germline V gene are SGHTA and FQGTGA. This CDR3 spans 15 amino acids. J gave up 5 bases and V 5 bases, and 9 bases lay outside the gene matches. The DNA for the CDR3 is TGTGCCAGCAGCCCCGGAGGACAGGGGTTGTATGGCTACACCTTC. Its protein is CASSPGGQGLYGYTF. The full variable domain, rest sourced from reference TRBV7-3 and TRBJ1-2, is GAGVSQTPSNKVTEKGKYVELRCDPISGHTALYWYRQSLGQGPEFLIYFQGTGAADDSGLPNDRFFAVRPEGSVSTLKIQRTERGDSAVYLCASSPGGQGLYGYTFGSGTRLTVV.

V is TRBV5-4 and J is TRBJ1-1; D might be TRBD1 (5 bases). This CDR3 comprises 15 residues. Germline loops: CDR1 SGHNT, CDR2 YYREEE (reference sequence). V shed 0 bases and J shed 5 bases, with 14 bases lying between them. The chain's CDR3 is CASSLVGGGRTEAFF. The CDR3 coding sequence is TGTGCCAGCAGCTTGGTCGGCGGGGGTCGGACTGAAGCTTTCTTT. Based on the CDR3 plus reference TRBV5-4 and TRBJ1-1, the full variable domain is ETGVTQSPTHLIKTRGQQVTLRCSSQSGHNTVSWYQQALGQGPQFIFQYYREEENGRGNFPPRFSGLQFPNYSSELNVNALELDDSALYLCASSLVGGGRTEAFFGQGTRLTVV.

The chain couples TRBV28 to TRBJ1-4; no reliable D call. The CDR3 contains 18 residues. CDR1 is MDHEN and CDR2 is SYDVKM in the germline V gene. V lost 11 bases and J 1 base, leaving 26 bases between the germline ends. The DNA for the CDR3 is TGTGCCCCCGGTGTTGTGCGAAAGCGAAGACGAACTAATGAAAAACTGTTTTTT. Translating it yields CAPGVVRKRRRTNEKLFF.

Remarks on this clone: A junction end diverges from the germline sequence, so it may reflect a read error. J is TRBJ1-1 and V is TRBV7-9; D perhaps matches TRBD1 (6 bases). Germline V gene data show CDR1 as SEHNR and CDR2 as FQNEAQ (reference sequence). CDR3 length equals 14 residues. The CDR3: CASSLAGHRDPVIF. As DNA, the CDR3 is TGTGCCAGCAGCTTAGCGGGACACAGGGACCCAGTGATCTTT.

The CDR3 protein is CASSYSYIRGTGELFF. CDR3 DNA: TGTGCCAGCAGTTACTCTTACATCAGGGGAACCGGGGAGCTGTTTTTT. The genes are TRBV6-5 and TRBJ2-2; D may be TRBD1 (6 bases). Looked up from germline, CDR1 is MNHEY and CDR2 is SVGAGI. This CDR3 has 16 amino acids. V lost 0 bases and J lost 5, with 13 bases in between.

The chain's CDR3 is CASSQEEDRGISPLHF. The CDR3 region has the DNA TGTGCCAGCAGCCAAGAGGAGGACCGGGGGATTTCACCCCTCCACTTT. This chain uses TRBV4-2 with TRBJ1-6, with D maybe TRBD1 (5 bases). CDR3 length: 16 amino acids. The germline gives CDR1 LGHNA, CDR2 YNFKEQ. V lost 0 bases and J 9 bases, leaving 15 bases between the germline ends.

The CDR3 sequence is CASSLGTGTLNTEAFF. In DNA, the CDR3 is TGCGCCAGCAGCTTAGGGACAGGTACCTTGAACACTGAAGCTTTCTTT. The chain joins TRBV5-1 to TRBJ1-1; 8 bases are shared with TRBD1. V lost 2 bases and J lost 0; bases outside the gene matches: 6. Germline V gene data show CDR1 as SGHRS and CDR2 as YFSETQ. The CDR3 extends over 16 amino acids.